The clone carrying this T cell receptor (beta chain) came up a few times. Its target is not known. Genomic DNA, the template, was used for profiling of the TCR beta VDJ and CDR3. Via MiXCR, TCRdb re-called the reads, giving one row per CDR3 protein. Found here are around 170,000 distinct CDR3 sequences, more than 45% of them singletons; the top ten hold around 9.7%. This specimen belongs to a study of CD8+CD57+ T cells in acquired aplastic anemia. Whoever was chosen for sequencing had shown CD8+CD57+ cell expansion by flow cytometry. General study findings and limits: Found in both controls and patients were almost 30 CD8+ CDR3 sequences.

The TCR comes from a human donor with aplastic anemia. Specimen: sorted CD4+, CD8+, or CD8+CD57+ T cells (not recorded which) from PBMCs.

The CDR3 DNA reads as TGTGCCAGCAGCCAGACTAGCGGGCAATCCTACGAGCAGTACTTC. Residues: CASSQTSGQSYEQYF. This chain joins TRBV7-8 and TRBJ2-7; 10 nucleotides agree with TRBD2. The CDR3 loop spans 15 amino acids. Trimming took 5 bases from V and 1 from J; bases not matched to a gene: 5. Germline CDR1 is SGHVS and CDR2 is FQNEAQ.